What follows are 4 T cell receptor beta chains derived from one specimen sequenced in a study of blood T cell repertoires in COVID-19. Some clones are missing from TCRdb's copy, which holds only in-frame ones; the method was immunoSEQ multiplex PCR. The repertoire holds about 380,000 clones, with over 65% as singletons. The specimen was peripheral blood. The source of these receptors is a human donor with acute or convalescent COVID-19. The donor label of this sample is uncertain.

This clone showed up just once. In nucleotides, the CDR3 is TGTGCCAGCAGCTTGGGCAGCCTTGGAGCCAAAAACATTCAGTACTTC. It specifies CASSLGSLGAKNIQYF. The chain carries TRBV7-2 and TRBJ2-4, with unresolved D. The CDR3 is made up of 16 amino acids. CDR1 and CDR2 from the germline V gene are SGHTA and FQGNSA. V was trimmed by 3 bases and J by 0 bases, leaving 12 bases between them.

The CDR3: CASSRDRYWSPLHF. For the CDR3, the DNA is TGTGCCAGCAGTAGGGACAGGTATTGGTCACCCCTCCACTTT. The chain is built from TRBV6-5 and TRBJ1-6; 8 bases are a match to TRBD1. The V gene end was trimmed by 5 bases and the J gene end by 10 bases; junction bases not matched to a gene: 7. Germline V lookup: CDR1 MNHEY, CDR2 SVGAGI. The CDR3 has 14 residues.

The chain couples TRBV9 to TRBJ2-2, with 10 positions matching TRBD1. From germline, CDR1 is SGDLS and CDR2 YYNGEE. Trimming removed 1 base from V and 4 bases from J; junction bases left unmatched: 4. The CDR3 runs 16 residues. The CDR3 loop is CASSVHGTGATGELFF. The CDR3 DNA reads TGTGCCAGCAGCGTACACGGGACAGGGGCCACCGGGGAGCTGTTTTTT. Variable domain in full (rest from reference TRBV9 and TRBJ2-2): DSGVTQTPKHLITATGQRVTLRCSPRSGDLSVYWYQQSLDQGLQFLIQYYNGEERAKGNILERFSAQQFPDLHSELNLSSLELGDSALYFCASSVHGTGATGELFFGEGSRLTVL.

The chain links TRBV5-5 to TRBJ1-2; D not resolved. V was clipped by 1 base and J by 0 bases, with 10 bases between them. The germline V gene has CDR1 SGHKS and CDR2 YYEKEE (reference sequence). CDR3 length: 15 residues. In nucleotides, the CDR3 is TGTGCCAGCAGCTTGTTCCAGGTTTCTAACTATGGCTACACCTTC. Translation gives CASSLFQVSNYGYTF.